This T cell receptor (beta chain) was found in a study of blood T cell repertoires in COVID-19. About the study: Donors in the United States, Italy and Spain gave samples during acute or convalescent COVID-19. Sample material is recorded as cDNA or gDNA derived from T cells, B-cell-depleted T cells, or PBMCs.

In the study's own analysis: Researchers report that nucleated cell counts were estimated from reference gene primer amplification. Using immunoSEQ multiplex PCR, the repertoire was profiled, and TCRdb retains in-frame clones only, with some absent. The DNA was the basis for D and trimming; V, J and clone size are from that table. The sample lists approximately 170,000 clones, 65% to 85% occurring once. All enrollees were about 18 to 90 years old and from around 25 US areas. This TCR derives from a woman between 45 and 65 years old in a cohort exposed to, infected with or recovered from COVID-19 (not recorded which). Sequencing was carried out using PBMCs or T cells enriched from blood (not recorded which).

CDR3 region: CASTPAGANVLTF. CDR3 nucleotides: TGTGCCAGCACCCCAGCTGGGGCCAACGTCCTGACTTTC. This chain uses TRBV4-2 with TRBJ2-6; D remains ambiguous. Trimming shortened V by 7 bases and J by 2 bases, and 6 bases separated the two germline ends. CDR1 and CDR2 (germline): LGHNA, YNFKEQ. The CDR3 spans 13 residues.